This T cell receptor beta chain was obtained from a study of blood T cell repertoires in COVID-19. Turning to the study itself: Spain, Italy and the United States supplied samples that represented acute and convalescent COVID-19.

CDR1 and CDR2 from the germline V gene are SGHDN and FVKESK. This CDR3 spans 12 amino acids. The V end was cut by 1 base, the J end by 14 bases, with 14 bases between. Study members were between about 18 and 90 years old and lived in approximately 25 US regions. Which cohort a participant joined came from the clinical history participants gave. Recovered participants had two consecutive negative NP/OP PCR tests, healthcare professional clearance, or symptom resolution. Some clones are missing from TCRdb's copy, which holds only in-frame ones; the method was immunoSEQ multiplex PCR. The table shows a few hundred thousand clones, with over 80% occurring only once.

The receptor was derived from a woman aged 18-29 years who had recovered from COVID-19. Material: PBMCs or T cells enriched from blood (not recorded which). This chain links TRBV14 with TRBJ1-1; TRBD1 might be the D (5 bases). Here the CDR3 reads CASSQVMTDQFF. CDR3 DNA sequence: TGTGCCAGCAGCCAAGTAATGACAGATCAGTTCTTT.